Below, 14 T cell receptor beta chains from the same sample are listed, as sequenced in a study of blood T cell repertoires in COVID-19. Some clones are missing from TCRdb's copy, which holds only in-frame ones; the method was immunoSEQ multiplex PCR. The table has a few hundred thousand clones, under 85% seen once. The sample taken for sequencing was PBMCs or T cells enriched from blood (not recorded which). These receptor sequences come from a woman aged 45 to 65 who had recovered from COVID-19.

The rearrangement links TRBV19 to TRBJ1-5; 7 nucleotides match TRBD1. The CDR3 is 14 residues long. Losses at the gene ends were 3 bases for V and 4 bases for J; bases not matched to a gene: 3. Germline V lookup: CDR1 LNHDA, CDR2 SQIVND (reference sequence). The CDR3 nucleotides read TGTGCCAGTAGTATGCAGGGGGGTAATCAGCCCCAGCATTTT. It encodes CASSMQGGNQPQHF.

The chain joins TRBV5-1 to TRBJ2-7, with 9 bases identical to TRBD1. The CDR3 contains 15 residues. With V trimmed by 3 bases and J by 3 bases, 7 bases remained unmatched. Per germline, CDR1 SGHRS and CDR2 YFSETQ. The CDR3 sequence is CASSSGEDRGYEQYF. CDR3 sequence (DNA): TGCGCCAGCAGCTCGGGGGAGGACAGGGGCTACGAGCAGTACTTC.

This clone was detected once. The chain is built from TRBV19 and TRBJ1-5; possibly TRBD1 for D (6 bases). V was cut by 1 base and J by 0 bases, with 19 bases left in between. This CDR3 is 19 amino acids long. Germline V gene sequence: CDR1 LNHDA, CDR2 SQIVND (reference sequence). The CDR3 is CASSIVRGGRMNSNQPQHF. The CDR3, as DNA: TGTGCCAGTAGTATAGTTAGGGGGGGCCGAATGAATAGCAATCAGCCCCAGCATTTT.

The chain uses TRBV6-5 and TRBJ2-7; 11 bases fit TRBD2. The germline gives CDR1 MNHEY, CDR2 SVGAGI. This CDR3 is built from 14 residues. The trim removed 6 bases at V and 7 bases at J, leaving 8 bases unmatched. CDR3: CASRSGTSGREQYF. Written as DNA, the CDR3 is TGTGCCAGCAGGTCCGGGACTAGCGGAAGAGAGCAGTACTTC.

This chain joins TRBV20-1 and TRBJ1-3; TRBD1 agrees at 11 bases. The germline CDR1 and CDR2 sequences are DFQATT and SNEGSKA (reference sequence). The length of the CDR3 is 15 residues. The J segment lost 3 bases and the V segment lost 3 bases, leaving 4 bases of the junction unmatched. The CDR3 nucleotides are TGCAGTGCTAGTTGGGGACAGGGGGGTGGAAACACCATATATTTT. Residues: CSASWGQGGGNTIYF.

The chain joins TRBV14 to TRBJ1-1, with D unresolved. Germline loops: CDR1 SGHDN, CDR2 FVKESK. There are 15 residues in the CDR3. V shed 7 bases and J shed 4 bases, with 19 bases lying between them. The CDR3 spells CASTLSGSLGTEAFF. The CDR3 DNA reads as TGTGCCAGCACCCTAAGCGGTTCCCTCGGCACTGAAGCTTTCTTT. Complete variable domain (other parts from reference TRBV14 and TRBJ1-1): EAGVTQFPSHSVIEKGQTVTLRCDPISGHDNLYWYRRVMGKEIKFLLHFVKESKQDESGMPNNRFLAERTGGTYSTLKVQPAELEDSGVYFCASTLSGSLGTEAFFGQGTRLTVV.

V usage is TRBV6-5 and J usage is TRBJ1-5, with D perhaps matching TRBD1 (5 bases). V was pared by 8 bases and J by 4 bases, with 12 bases between. This CDR3 is built from 13 residues. Germline V lookup: CDR1 MNHEY, CDR2 SVGAGI. This CDR3 reads CASGAGLNQPQHF. For the CDR3, the DNA is TGTGCCAGCGGGGCAGGGCTTAATCAGCCCCAGCATTTT.

This sequence joins TRBV7-8 and TRBJ1-1; a weak D match, TRBD1 (5 bases). The CDR3 has 12 amino acids. V lost 5 bases and J lost 5, with 9 bases in between. The germline V gene encodes CDR1 SGHVS and CDR2 FQNEAQ. Written as DNA, the CDR3 is TGTGCCAGCAGCCCAGGGTATACTGAAGCTTTCTTT. Translating it yields CASSPGYTEAFF.

This clone was picked up one time. CDR3 protein: CASSEGGGLNNSPLHF. CDR3 bases: TGTGCCAGCAGTGAGGGAGGGGGACTGAATAATTCACCCCTCCACTTT. The J gene is TRBJ1-6, the V gene TRBV6-4; D perhaps matches TRBD1 (6 bases). V was clipped by 3 bases and J by 5 bases, with 14 bases between them. CDR1 is MRHNA and CDR2 is SNTAGT in the germline V gene. This CDR3 region has 16 residues.

This clone was counted a few times. This chain connects TRBV4-2 to TRBJ1-1; D might be TRBD1 (6 bases). The V and J ends lost 0 bases and 3 bases respectively, with 17 bases between them. Germline V CDR1 and CDR2: LGHNA, YNFKEQ. This CDR3 has 17 amino acids. The CDR3 DNA follows: TGTGCCAGCAGCCAAGATCCACTAAACAGGGCCCACACTGAAGCTTTCTTT. Translation gives CASSQDPLNRAHTEAFF.

The genes are TRBV2 and TRBJ1-2, with D perhaps matching TRBD1 (6 bases). There are 13 residues in the CDR3. The germline CDR1 and CDR2 sequences are SNHLY and FYNNEI. V was shortened by 2 bases and J by 5 bases, with 9 bases between the two germline ends. As DNA, the CDR3 is TGTGCCAGCAGTGAACTAACAGGGTATGGCTACACCTTC. Its translation: CASSELTGYGYTF.

The V call is TRBV27, the J call TRBJ2-1, with 9 bases that match TRBD2. CDR1 MNHEY and CDR2 SMNVEV come from the germline V gene (reference sequence). The trim removed 2 bases at V and 5 bases at J, leaving 1 base unmatched. The CDR3 contains 14 residues. CDR3 sequence reads: CASSLQRGDNEQFF. The CDR3 DNA reads as TGTGCCAGCAGTTTACAGCGGGGGGACAATGAGCAGTTCTTC.

This clone showed up just once. The chain carries TRBV9 and TRBJ2-3; 11 bases are a match to TRBD2. Germline loops: CDR1 SGDLS, CDR2 YYNGEE. With V trimmed by 0 bases and J by 5 bases, 2 bases remained unmatched. The CDR3 has 15 amino acids. For the CDR3, the DNA is TGTGCCAGCAGCGTAGGTGGACTAGCGGGAGATACGCAGTATTTT. This encodes CASSVGGLAGDTQYF.

The rearrangement uses TRBV6-2 or TRBV6-3 and TRBJ1-2; D possibly corresponds to TRBD1 (6 bases). This CDR3 has 16 residues. Germline V gives CDR1 MNHEY, CDR2 SVGEGT. The ends were cut back, 5 bases at V and 4 bases at J, with 20 bases in the middle. The CDR3 DNA reads TGTGCCAGCAGTCCGATGGGGGCCCCACTTGGCTATGGCTACACCTTC. The encoded protein is CASSPMGAPLGYGYTF.